The sequence of this T cell receptor beta chain was determined in a study of CD8+ T cells in alopecia areata. Across the study: In an open-label trial, patients got 5 to 10 mg tofacitinib twice daily. Tofacitinib exposure lasted 6 to 18 months, followed by 6 months off drug. General observations from the study: More clonal than normal scalp was lesional scalp, particularly alopecia totalis/universalis.

The length of the CDR3 is 16 residues. CDR1 and CDR2 from the germline V gene are SGHRS and YFSETQ. The V end was cut by 4 bases, the J end by 5 bases, with 20 bases between. Note on this clone: The antigen is undetermined.

After isolation, RNA underwent reverse transcription to generate cDNA as the sequencing template. Method: immunoSEQ multiplex PCR; TCRdb's copy keeps in-frame clones and lacks some. The sample records over 150,000 clones, more than 60% being singletons. This TCR derives from a human donor with alopecia areata. The gene calls are TRBV5-1 and TRBJ2-3, with D perhaps matching TRBD2 (6 bases). The specimen was CD4+ T cells sorted from blood, collected at week 0. CDR3 sequence reads: CASSLGRLGGGDTQYF. The CDR3, as DNA: TGCGCCAGCAGCCTCGGACGCCTCGGGGGTGGAGATACGCAGTATTTT. The full variable domain, completed using reference TRBV5-1 and TRBJ2-3, is KAGVTQTPRYLIKTRGQQVTLSCSPISGHRSVSWYQQTPGQGLQFLFEYFSETQRNKGNFPGRFSGRQFSNSRSEMNVSTLELGDSALYLCASSLGRLGGGDTQYFGPGTRLTVL.